The rows below give T cell receptor beta chains drawn from one sample of a study of human T cells and chemical hapten exposure. Via MiXCR, TCRdb re-called the RACE reads, giving one row per CDR3 protein. The sample has about 400,000 distinct CDR3 sequences; under 6.5% are singletons. The material sequenced was whole blood, taken in connection with sensitization to the hapten diphenylcyclopropenone (DPC). The source of these receptors is a woman under 30 with alopecia areata. Some clones in this sample may be carry-over from other donors' samples. The CDR3 runs from the conserved cysteine through the conserved F or W. The D gene is left open where the match is weak. Clone size is shown for a subset of rows, as once, few, many or a class of expanded clone.

CDR3 protein | CDR3 DNA | D gene | V gene | clone size | J gene
CASSPTPGQGAAEAFF | TGCGCCAGCAGCCCAACCCCGGGACAGGGGGCCGCTGAAGCTTTCTTT | TRBD1 | TRBV5-1 | many | TRBJ1-1
CASSRGTANLNTEAFF | TGTGCCAGCAGCAGAGGGACAGCAAATCTGAACACTGAAGCTTTCTTT | TRBD1 | TRBV6-5 | many | TRBJ1-1
CASSEWGQINSPLHF | TGTGCCAGCAGTGAATGGGGACAGATTAATTCACCCCTCCACTTT | TRBD1 | TRBV6-1 | . | TRBJ1-6
CASSYSGLASYEQYF | TGTGCCAGCAGTTACTCGGGACTAGCGAGCTACGAGCAGTACTTC | TRBD2 | TRBV6-2/TRBV6-3 | . | TRBJ2-7
CASSYGGDEKLFF | TGTGCCAGCAGTTACGGGGGGGATGAAAAACTGTTTTTT | . | TRBV6-5 | many | TRBJ1-4
CASSLGGNWYEQYF | TGTGCCAGCAGCCTCGGAGGGAATTGGTACGAGCAGTACTTC | . | TRBV3-1 | . | TRBJ2-7
CASSRTGSNKAFF | TGTGCCAGCAGTCGGACAGGGAGCAATAAAGCTTTCTTT | TRBD1 | TRBV12-3/TRBV12-4 | . | TRBJ1-1
CASSSAGDEAFF | TGTGCCAGCAGTTCTGCAGGGGATGAAGCTTTCTTT | . | TRBV6-2/TRBV6-3 | many | TRBJ1-1
CASSQMGLAGDEQFF | TGCGCCAGCAGCCAAATGGGACTAGCTGGCGATGAGCAGTTCTTC | TRBD2 | TRBV4-3 | few | TRBJ2-1
CASMTTRQGNFNSPLHF | TGTGCCAGCATGACTACCCGACAGGGCAACTTTAATTCACCCCTCCACTTT | TRBD1 | TRBV6-5 | . | TRBJ1-6
CASGRGQTFSGANVLTF | TGTGCCAGCGGGCGTGGACAGACGTTCTCTGGGGCCAACGTCCTGACTTTC | . | TRBV7-9 | few | TRBJ2-6
CASSLFLPRNTGELFF | TGTGCCAGCAGCTTATTTCTCCCCAGGAACACCGGGGAGCTGTTTTTT | . | TRBV7-9 | few | TRBJ2-2
CASIDRPDTEAFF | TGTGCCAGCATCGACCGACCAGACACTGAAGCTTTCTTT | . | TRBV6-2/TRBV6-3 | few | TRBJ1-1
CAISTSGGLAKNIQYF | TGTGCCATCAGTACGAGCGGGGGGCTAGCCAAAAACATTCAGTACTTC | TRBD2 | TRBV10-3 | few | TRBJ2-4
CASSQVKVDNSPLHF | TGTGCCAGCAGCCAAGTGAAGGTGGATAATTCACCCCTCCACTTT | . | TRBV14 | . | TRBJ1-6
CASSQVGHEQYF | TGTGCCAGCAGCCAAGTCGGGCACGAGCAGTACTTC | . | TRBV14 | many | TRBJ2-7
CASSFPPRLEYGYTF | TGTGCCAGCAGTTTCCCTCCCCGACTTGAGTATGGCTACACCTTC | . | TRBV12-3/TRBV12-4 | many | TRBJ1-2
CASSVLAVNTEAFF | TGTGCCAGCAGTGTCTTGGCGGTAAACACTGAAGCTTTCTTT | . | TRBV2 | many | TRBJ1-1
CASSGGGWSQETQYF | TGTGCCAGCAGTGGGGGGGGATGGTCCCAAGAGACCCAGTACTTC | TRBD2 | TRBV27 | . | TRBJ2-5
CASTGVDYNEQFF | TGTGCCAGCACCGGGGTGGATTACAATGAGCAGTTCTTC | . | TRBV12-3/TRBV12-4 | many | TRBJ2-1
CASSPGELSGANVLTF | TGCGCCAGCAGCCCCGGGGAACTCTCTGGGGCCAACGTCCTGACTTTC | . | TRBV4-3 | few | TRBJ2-6
CAISMDGRVEAFF | TGTGCCATCTCAATGGACGGGAGAGTCGAAGCTTTCTTT | . | TRBV10-3 | few | TRBJ1-1
CAIGEVTGGVYNEQFF | TGTGCCATCGGGGAAGTGACAGGGGGTGTCTACAATGAGCAGTTCTTC | TRBD1 | TRBV10-3 | . | TRBJ2-1
CASSEDTVNTEAFF | TGTGCCAGCAGTGAGGACACCGTGAACACTGAAGCTTTCTTT | . | TRBV2 | . | TRBJ1-1
CASSFDMSNQPQHF | TGTGCCAGCAGCTTCGACATGTCCAATCAGCCCCAGCATTTT | . | TRBV27 | many | TRBJ1-5
CASSEGLAPPDEQFF | TGTGCCAGCAGTGAAGGACTAGCTCCTCCCGATGAGCAGTTCTTC | TRBD2 | TRBV28 | . | TRBJ2-1
CASSLASRGPNSPLHF | TGTGCCAGCAGCTTAGCCAGCAGGGGGCCAAATTCACCCCTCCACTTT | TRBD1 | TRBV7-2 | few | TRBJ1-6
CASSIDGHSPLHF | TGTGCCAGCAGCATTGACGGCCATTCACCCCTCCACTTT | . | TRBV5-4 | few | TRBJ1-6
CASSQGEPLHF | TGTGCCAGCAGCCAAGGGGAGCCCCTCCACTTT | . | TRBV3-1 | . | TRBJ1-6
CASSVGGAPSHEQYF | TGTGCCAGCAGCGTAGGAGGGGCACCATCCCACGAGCAGTACTTC | . | TRBV9 | many | TRBJ2-7
CASSFQDRIYGYTF | TGTGCCAGCAGCTTCCAGGACAGGATCTATGGCTACACCTTC | TRBD1 | TRBV5-6 | . | TRBJ1-2
CASSRFVQPTQETQYF | TGTGCCAGCAGTCGTTTCGTACAGCCGACCCAAGAGACCCAGTACTTC | . | TRBV9 | . | TRBJ2-5
CASSQEVSYNEQFF | TGCGCCAGCAGCCAAGAAGTTTCTTACAATGAGCAGTTCTTC | . | TRBV4-1 | few | TRBJ2-1
CSAEEPRGRSYEQYF | TGCAGTGCGGAGGAACCGCGGGGACGGTCCTACGAGCAGTACTTC | . | TRBV20-1 | many | TRBJ2-7
CASSLVQGVHYGYTF | TGTGCCAGCAGCTTAGTACAGGGAGTTCACTATGGCTACACCTTC | . | TRBV7-2 | many | TRBJ1-2
CASSQESPGVAGGDTQYF | TGCGCCAGCAGCCAAGAATCCCCTGGGGTAGCGGGGGGAGATACGCAGTATTTT | TRBD2 | TRBV4-3 | . | TRBJ2-3
CASSQAPRNNEQFF | TGCGCCAGCAGCCAAGCCCCCAGGAACAATGAGCAGTTCTTC | . | TRBV4-3 | . | TRBJ2-1
CASSTGRTGSDEKLFF | TGTGCCAGCAGCACCGGAAGGACAGGGAGTGATGAAAAACTGTTTTTT | TRBD1 | TRBV5-4 | many | TRBJ1-4
CASSLGSYSGELFF | TGTGCCAGCAGCTTAGGATCCTACTCCGGGGAGCTGTTTTTT | . | TRBV11-2 | . | TRBJ2-2
CASSAGRNQPQHF | TGTGCCAGCAGCGCGGGAAGAAATCAGCCCCAGCATTTT | . | TRBV7-2 | . | TRBJ1-5
CASGGMNTEAFF | TGCGCCAGCGGCGGAATGAACACTGAAGCTTTCTTT | . | TRBV10-2 | few | TRBJ1-1
CASSTESSGGAKVYF | TGTGCCAGCAGTACCGAGTCTAGCGGGGGGGCCAAAGTGTATTTT | TRBD2 | TRBV6-6 | many | TRBJ2-3
CASSESPKETQYF | TGTGCCAGCAGTGAATCTCCCAAAGAGACCCAGTACTTC | . | TRBV25-1 | many | TRBJ2-5
CSVEDRFANTEAFF | TGCAGCGTTGAAGATCGGTTCGCAAACACTGAAGCTTTCTTT | . | TRBV29-1 | many | TRBJ1-1
CASSQDGLPIETQYF | TGCGCCAGCAGCCAAGATGGACTCCCGATAGAGACCCAGTACTTC | . | TRBV4-3 | few | TRBJ2-5
CASSAGQGAYQPQHF | TGTGCCAGCAGCGCGGGACAGGGGGCTTATCAGCCCCAGCATTTT | TRBD1 | TRBV9 | many | TRBJ1-5
CSGPPGPLPSYEQYF | TGCAGCGGCCCTCCGGGACCCCTACCCTCCTACGAGCAGTACTTC | . | TRBV29-1 | . | TRBJ2-7